The present TCR beta chain was sequenced within a study of T-cell memory formation after mild COVID-19. Details on this clonotype: The antigen is unknown.

Study-level points and caveats: CD4/CD8 balance characterized clones contracting day 15 to 85, and CD4+ skew characterized later expanders. A second wave of clones peaked on day 37, and their SARS-CoV-2 specificity went unconfirmed.

Barcoded TCR alpha and TCR beta cDNA libraries with UMIs came from 5'RACE using constant-segment primers. TCRdb independently ran MiXCR on the 5' RACE reads; one entry per CDR3 protein. Of some 270,000 distinct CDR3 sequences in the sample, 15% were seen once. Deletions cut 2 bases from V and 5 bases from J, with 9 bases between. The germline CDR1 and CDR2 sequences are MNHNS and SASEGT. CDR3 length: 13 residues. The TCR originated in an adult woman who had mild COVID-19 (a few samples of this study predate the infection). Cell type and time point are not known. V usage is TRBV6-1 and J usage is TRBJ1-1; D not certain. Sequenced input: PBMCs or a T cell subset sorted from them (not recorded which). DNA for the CDR3: TGTGCCAGCAGTGAATCGGACTGGACTGAAGCTTTCTTT. Its protein product is CASSESDWTEAFF.